Included here is one TCR beta chain sequence, with context. The antigen is unknown. This sample is drawn from a study of blood T cells in healthy people across ages. Study-wide points: A strong correlation between TCR beta diversity and naive T cell percentage was seen. Older age coincided with a roughly linear decline in TCR beta diversity per million T cells.

A second about 7 to 12 cycle PCR used barcoded and J-beta primers. Each cDNA molecule carried a tag from a template-switch adaptor that contained 12 random nucleotides. TCRdb used MiXCR to reprocess the 5' RACE reads, holding one entry per CDR3 protein. The profile shows approximately 850,000 distinct CDR3 sequences, approximately 48% of them singletons. Unmatched junction bases numbered 12, after V lost 0 bases and J lost 1 base. Per germline, CDR1 SGHRS and CDR2 YFSETQ. The CDR3 is made up of 18 amino acids. Specimen: blood. The V gene is TRBV5-1, the J gene TRBJ2-5; 7 bases match TRBD2. The sequence derives from a man between 60 and 70 years old in good health. The DNA for the CDR3 is TGCGCCAGCAGCTTGGAGGGGTCGGGAGGAGGGTCCCAAGAGACCCAGTACTTC. Translating it yields CASSLEGSGGGSQETQYF. Full variable domain (missing parts from reference TRBV5-1 and TRBJ2-5): KAGVTQTPRYLIKTRGQQVTLSCSPISGHRSVSWYQQTPGQGLQFLFEYFSETQRNKGNFPGRFSGRQFSNSRSEMNVSTLELGDSALYLCASSLEGSGGGSQETQYFGPGTRLLVL.